This TCR beta chain came from a study of cytomegalovirus exposure and HLA in healthy donors. Whole-study context: The 90 to 150 validation repertoires used the same platform as the roughly 700 first-cohort repertoires (as reported by a later analysis).

Only in-frame clones appear in the TCRdb table, and some are missing; sequencing was by immunoSEQ multiplex PCR. The sample yields about 250,000 clones, approximately 84% seen once. General study findings and limits: That first-cohort TCR clusters tended to co-occur in the roughly 130 validation repertoires was found in a later analysis. It was reportedly the case that the classifier diagnosed cytomegalovirus status with high specificity and sensitivity.

As concerns this clone: The antigen remains undetermined.

The donors were part of the approximately 120-subject validation cohort, which stood apart from the 666-subject first cohort. Trimming took 0 bases from V and 2 from J; bases not matched to a gene: 0. This CDR3 is built from 14 residues. Germline CDR1 is KGHSH and CDR2 is LQKENI. The clonotype comes from a man aged 18 to 30 in good health and CMV-seropositive. This chain links TRBV18 with TRBJ2-5, with 7 bases aligning to TRBD1. Sequencing was done on a sample of PBMCs. The CDR3 protein is CASSPPGQQETQYF. In DNA, the CDR3 is TGTGCCAGCTCACCACCGGGACAGCAAGAGACCCAGTACTTC.